This T cell receptor (beta chain) emerged from a study of blood T cell repertoires in COVID-19. The table came from immunoSEQ multiplex PCR; TCRdb's copy has only in-frame clones and leaves some out. The sample lists approximately 280,000 clones; roughly 80% were seen once. Germline V lookup: CDR1 SGDLS, CDR2 YYNGEE. The ends were cut back, 3 bases at V and 1 base at J, with 8 bases in the middle. The CDR3 consists of 13 residues. Source material: PBMCs or T cells enriched from blood (not recorded which). The V and J genes are TRBV9 and TRBJ2-7; D is unclear. The sequence derives from a middle-aged man who had been exposed to COVID-19. In DNA form, the CDR3 reads TGTGCCAGCAGCGGACATACTTCCTACGAGCAGTACTTC. This gives the protein CASSGHTSYEQYF.